This T cell receptor beta chain was profiled in a study of T cell repertoires and HLA-DP antigens. Germline CDR1 and CDR2: SEHNR and FQNEAQ (reference sequence). The CDR3 has 14 residues. V lost 1 base and J 1 base, leaving 8 bases between the germline ends. The assay was immunoSEQ multiplex PCR, and TCRdb's table has in-frame clones only and misses some. The table records about 120,000 clones, about 92% of them present only once. With regard to this clone: What it binds is not known.

This chain joins TRBV7-9 and TRBJ2-7, with D possibly being TRBD1 (6 bases). The sequencing sample was made of CD4+ T cells from PBMCs. This receptor was taken from a woman between 18 and 30 years old in good health and CMV-seronegative. The CDR3 DNA reads as TGTGCCAGCAGCTTAGGGGGGCCGTCCTACGAGCAGTACTTC. Its translation: CASSLGGPSYEQYF.